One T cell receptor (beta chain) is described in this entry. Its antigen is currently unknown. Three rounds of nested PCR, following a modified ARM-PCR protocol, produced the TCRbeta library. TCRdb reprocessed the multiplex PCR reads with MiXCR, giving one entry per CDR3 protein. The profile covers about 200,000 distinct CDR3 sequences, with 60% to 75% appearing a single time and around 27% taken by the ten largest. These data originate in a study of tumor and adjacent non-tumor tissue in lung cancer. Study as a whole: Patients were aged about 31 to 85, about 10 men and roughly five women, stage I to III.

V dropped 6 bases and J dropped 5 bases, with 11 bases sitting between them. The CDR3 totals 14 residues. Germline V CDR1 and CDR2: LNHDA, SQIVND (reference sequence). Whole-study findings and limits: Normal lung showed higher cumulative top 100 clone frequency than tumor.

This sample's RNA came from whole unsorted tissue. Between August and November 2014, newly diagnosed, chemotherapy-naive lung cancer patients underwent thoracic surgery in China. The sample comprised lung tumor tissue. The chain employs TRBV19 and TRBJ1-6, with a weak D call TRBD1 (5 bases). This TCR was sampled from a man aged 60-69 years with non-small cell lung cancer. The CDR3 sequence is CASSKGPDNSPLHF. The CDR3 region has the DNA TGTGCCAGTAGCAAGGGGCCAGATAATTCACCCCTCCACTTT.